This TCR beta chain derives from a study of spatial heterogeneity in lung cancer. Overall study context: The donor population consisted of 72 patients with untreated, early-stage non-small cell lung cancer. Each time, sequencing found more beta-chain sequences than alpha-chain sequences. The study's findings and limits: In blood, ubiquitous expanded tumor TCRs appeared more at resection than follow-up.

V gave up 8 bases and J gave up 2 bases, with 10 bases separating them. CDR1 is LGHDT and CDR2 is YNNKEL in the germline V gene (reference sequence). The CDR3 has 13 amino acids. TCRdb recomputed calls from the 5' RACE reads with MiXCR, one row per CDR3 protein. The sample consists of about 94,000 distinct CDR3 sequences, roughly a fifth of them appearing once. Described time point: blood at routine non-recurrence follow-up after resection. This clonotype was seen a handful of times. The antigen is not known. Sequencing used PBMCs, obtained at follow-up. The receptor was derived from a male donor with early-stage non-small cell lung cancer. The chain uses TRBV3-1 and TRBJ2-1, with unresolved D. For the CDR3, the DNA is TGTGCCAGCCCCGGCCCAACCTACAATGAGCAGTTCTTC. Its translation is CASPGPTYNEQFF.